This T cell receptor beta chain was identified during a study of early T cells in non-severe SARS-CoV-2 infection. On the study more broadly: Unpaired chains resulted from sequencing bulk RNA of unsorted whole blood.

This clonotype was counted between two and nine times. The target antigen is unknown. Individual cDNA molecules were tagged with unique molecular identifiers, the study reported. One entry per CDR3 protein results from TCRdb running MiXCR on the 5' RACE reads. This sample has roughly 70,000 distinct CDR3 sequences, with about 12% found just once. Trimming shortened V by 0 bases and J by 0 bases, and 10 bases separated the two germline ends. The length of the CDR3 is 16 residues. Germline lookup yields CDR1 SEHNR and CDR2 FQNEAQ (reference sequence). Findings and limits, study-wide: Missing private and CD4 specificities, VDJdb matching favored anti-spike CD8 responses.

The chain is built from TRBV7-9 and TRBJ2-3; D is uncertain. The source is an adult who was a healthcare worker with PCR-confirmed SARS-CoV-2 infection or an uninfected control (not recorded which). Sequencing input: whole blood. CDR3 in amino acids: CASSLALHGSTDTQYF. The CDR3 region has the DNA TGTGCCAGCAGCTTAGCGTTGCATGGGAGCACAGATACGCAGTATTTT.